The rows below give T cell receptor beta chains drawn from one sample of a study of control samples from healthy donors and cancer patients. Sequencing was performed with immunoSEQ multiplex PCR; in TCRdb, only in-frame clones are kept and a portion is missing. The data show tens of thousands of clones, approximately 88% seen once. Sequenced: blood. Receptors originate from a man aged 45-65 years in good health. Each CDR3 is given without its conserved first and last residue. A row's size may be missing; if present it is once, few, many or a size class.

v_gene	j_gene	abundance	CDR3aa
TRBV7-2	TRBJ2-3	.	ASSLVSVGLAPTDTQY
TRBV11-2	TRBJ2-1	once	ASSRGYRGNEQF
TRBV2	TRBJ2-7	once	ASSSYEQY
TRBV4-3	TRBJ1-5	.	ASSQDLSRVQPQH
TRBV30	TRBJ1-4	.	AWSDKTRKEKLF
TRBV12-2	TRBJ2-3	.	ASRRPPTGRIGDTQY
TRBV11-1	TRBJ2-3	few	ASRAGQTKQY
TRBV28	TRBJ2-7	.	ASSPLDRHSYEQY
TRBV7-2	TRBJ2-2	.	ASSLGRAGWSTGELF
TRBV5-6	TRBJ1-4	once	ASSFLDRATNEKLF
TRBV5-1	TRBJ1-1	.	ASRSQLNTEAF
TRBV7-9	TRBJ1-5	.	ASSLQTAQPQH
TRBV6-2/TRBV6-3	TRBJ2-5	.	ASSLGLAGRQETQY
TRBV29-1	TRBJ1-2	few	SVESRDRAQGYGYT
TRBV7-8	TRBJ1-5	.	ASSSDRLYQPQH
TRBV18	TRBJ2-3	.	ASSGPADTQY
TRBV2	TRBJ1-4	once	ASSGTTMTNEKLF
TRBV9	TRBJ2-3	.	ASSVVVSAGGTDTQY
TRBV19	TRBJ1-5	few	ASSIPAGKWQPQH
TRBV7-2	TRBJ1-5	.	ASSFKDDQPQH
TRBV12-2	TRBJ2-3	.	ASRLKRGLSTGTDTQY
TRBV2	TRBJ2-3	.	ASSTGLSTDTQY
TRBV30	TRBJ1-4	.	AWSVRSFNEKLF
TRBV28	TRBJ2-7	.	ASSLAPGGRYEQY
TRBV4-2	TRBJ2-7	.	ASSQELAGRHEQY
TRBV6-5	TRBJ1-2	.	ASGGQGVSFNGYT
TRBV20-1	TRBJ1-3	once	SASLTGSGNTIY
TRBV9	TRBJ2-2	.	ASSGGWDLGGELF
TRBV28	TRBJ1-6	few	ASSATGIADNSPLH